The 30 T cell receptor beta chains presented below share a single source sample, sequenced in a study of blood T cells in healthy people across ages. Primed by a sample-barcoded 5' primer and a J-beta primer mix, a second PCR proceeded for about 6 to 12 cycles. MiXCR was run by TCRdb on the 5' RACE reads, yielding one entry per CDR3 protein. The sample lists approximately 600,000 distinct CDR3 sequences, about 54% occurring once. Sequences were obtained from blood. The receptors derive from a man aged 60 to 69 in good health.

The chain has TRBV6-5 and TRBJ1-2; TRBD1 might be the D (5 bases). The germline V gene has CDR1 MNHEY and CDR2 SVGAGI. Trimming removed 9 bases at V and 4 bases at J, with 15 bases between. The CDR3 is 13 residues long. CDR3 residues: CASGRAGRYGYTF. The DNA of the CDR3 is TGTGCCAGTGGTCGGGCGGGACGCTATGGCTACACCTTC.

The rearrangement uses TRBV12-3 or TRBV12-4 and TRBJ2-3, with a tentative D call TRBD2 (6 bases). V shed 3 bases and J shed 2 bases, with 12 bases lying between them. The CDR3 totals 15 residues. CDR3 sequence: CASSFTSSVTDTQYF. CDR3 coding DNA: TGTGCCAGCAGTTTCACTAGCTCCGTCACAGATACGCAGTATTTT.

The chain has TRBV4-1 and TRBJ1-2; D perhaps matches TRBD1 (6 bases). The germline V gene encodes CDR1 MGHRA and CDR2 YSYEKL. V dropped 0 bases and J dropped 6 bases, with 14 bases sitting between them. The CDR3 has 15 residues. The CDR3 nucleotides read TGCGCCAGCAGCCAAGATAGGACAGCCTTTGATGGCTACACCTTC. Translating gives CASSQDRTAFDGYTF.

This clonotype was seen a few times. The rearrangement links TRBV5-1 to TRBJ2-5; D uncertain. In germline, CDR1 is SGHRS, CDR2 YFSETQ. V was pared by 2 bases and J by 4 bases, with 12 bases between. This CDR3 spans 14 amino acids. The CDR3 spells CASSLSPGRETQYF. The CDR3, as DNA: TGCGCCAGCAGCTTATCCCCCGGGCGAGAGACCCAGTACTTC.

The rearrangement uses TRBV6-1 and TRBJ2-5; D call uncertain. The CDR3 has 11 amino acids. With 7 bases removed from V and 5 bases from J, the gap between germline ends came to 8 bases. From germline, CDR1 is MNHNS and CDR2 SASEGT. In DNA, the CDR3 is TGTGCCAGCATCACCGGGGAGACCCAGTACTTC. Amino acid sequence: CASITGETQYF.

J is TRBJ2-2 and V is TRBV5-1; no clear D. Germline assignment: CDR1 SGHRS and CDR2 YFSETQ. Trimming shortened V by 6 bases and J by 1 base, and 13 bases separated the two germline ends. This CDR3 has 15 residues. CDR3 protein: CASTFVPGNTGELFF. In nucleotides, the CDR3 is TGCGCCAGCACGTTCGTCCCGGGGAACACCGGGGAGCTGTTTTTT.

This clonotype came up a few times. The V and J genes are TRBV3-1 and TRBJ2-7, with 8 nucleotides matching TRBD1. The CDR3 totals 16 residues. Looked up from germline, CDR1 is LGHDT and CDR2 is YNNKEL (reference sequence). Unmatched junction bases numbered 14, after V lost 4 bases and J lost 6 bases. The CDR3 region has the DNA TGTGCCAGCAGCCTTTCATCAGCCGGGACAGGCCCCGAGCAGTACTTC. Translating gives CASSLSSAGTGPEQYF.

The V call is TRBV28, the J call TRBJ2-7; D uncertain. V dropped 5 bases and J dropped 1 base, with 18 bases sitting between them. Germline V gives CDR1 MDHEN, CDR2 SYDVKM. The CDR3 runs to 16 residues. CDR3 coding DNA: TGTGCCAGCAGTCAAACCGCGCCACCGAAATCCTACGAGCAGTACTTC. Amino acids: CASSQTAPPKSYEQYF.

This clonotype turned up a few times. The rearrangement links TRBV6-5 to TRBJ2-5; tentative D call: TRBD1 (6 bases). The CDR3 runs to 15 residues. The germline V gene encodes CDR1 MNHEY and CDR2 SVGAGI. Trimming took 1 base from V and 4 from J, leaving 13 bases between them. The CDR3 sequence: CASSYLRTEGETQYF. The CDR3 bases are TGTGCCAGCAGTTACTTAAGGACAGAAGGAGAGACCCAGTACTTC.

The chain couples TRBV10-3 to TRBJ1-1; 7 bases line up with TRBD1. This CDR3 comprises 13 residues. CDR1 and CDR2 (germline): ENHRY, SYGVKD. J was trimmed by 8 bases and V by 11 bases; bases with no gene match: 14. The CDR3 loop is CAVKSRDREEAFF. The CDR3 region has the DNA TGTGCCGTCAAGTCCCGAGACAGGGAGGAAGCTTTCTTT.

J is TRBJ2-5 and V is TRBV7-2, with a weak D call TRBD2 (5 bases). The V and J ends lost 5 bases and 5 bases respectively, with 18 bases between them. Germline assignment: CDR1 SGHTA and CDR2 FQGNSA. The CDR3 spans 15 residues. The DNA for the CDR3 is TGTGCCAGCAGCCAAGGACTTCTTCGTCGGGAGACCCAGTACTTC. Protein: CASSQGLLRRETQYF.

The chain joins TRBV5-1 to TRBJ2-1; TRBD2 aligns across 8 bases. This CDR3 is 16 amino acids long. Per germline, CDR1 SGHRS and CDR2 YFSETQ. V was clipped by 2 bases and J by 2 bases; unmatched bases: 6. The CDR3 region is CASSFGTRFTYNEQFF. The CDR3 nucleotides read TGCGCCAGCAGCTTTGGGACTAGGTTCACCTACAATGAGCAGTTCTTC.

The chain employs TRBV6-6 and TRBJ2-7; D not resolved. In germline, CDR1 is MNHNY, CDR2 SVGAGI (reference sequence). The V end was cut by 0 bases, the J end by 6 bases, with 15 bases between. The CDR3 is 15 residues long. This CDR3 is CASSYSALTPGEQYF. The CDR3 DNA reads as TGTGCCAGCAGTTACTCGGCCCTCACCCCGGGCGAGCAGTACTTC.

CDR3 coding DNA: TGTGCCAGCAAGACTAGCGGATATCAAGAGACCCAGTACTTC. Protein sequence: CASKTSGYQETQYF. This rearrangement joins TRBV2 to TRBJ2-5; 9 bases map to TRBD2. Germline V gene sequence: CDR1 SNHLY, CDR2 FYNNEI. This CDR3 region has 14 residues. Germline trimming cut 7 bases from V and 2 bases from J; bases unmatched to any gene: 5.

This clonotype was observed at least ten times. V gene TRBV24-1 combines with J gene TRBJ2-1; 8 nucleotides line up with TRBD2. V dropped 0 bases and J dropped 1; count of bases not matched to a gene: 13. The CDR3 contains 20 residues. Germline V gene sequence: CDR1 KGHDR, CDR2 SFDVKD. DNA for the CDR3: TGTGCCACCAGTGATTTGCCCCCCGGGGGGGCCCTGGGGTCCTACAATGAGCAGTTCTTC. This translates into CATSDLPPGGALGSYNEQFF.

This chain uses TRBV18 with TRBJ2-5; 10 nucleotides agree with TRBD1. There are 15 residues in the CDR3. Germline loops: CDR1 KGHSH, CDR2 LQKENI. Trimming cost V 5 bases and J 3 bases; bases outside gene matches: 6. CDR3: CASSYSGTGEETQYF. CDR3 in DNA: TGTGCCAGCTCATACTCCGGGACAGGGGAAGAGACCCAGTACTTC.

The chain has TRBV11-3 and TRBJ1-6, with D possibly TRBD1 on 5 matching bases. Germline V CDR1 and CDR2: SGHNT, YENEEA. V lost 0 bases and J lost 9, with 9 bases in between. This CDR3 region has 14 residues. CDR3 in amino acids: CASSLETAASPLHF. The CDR3 bases are TGTGCCAGCAGCTTAGAGACAGCCGCTTCACCCCTCCACTTT. The full variable domain, its missing parts supplied by reference TRBV11-3 and TRBJ1-6, is EAGVVQSPRYKIIEKKQPVAFWCNPISGHNTLYWYLQNLGQGPELLIRYENEEAVDDSQLPKDRFSAERLKGVDSTLKIQPAELGDSAVYLCASSLETAASPLHFGNGTRLTVT.

This clonotype has only a few counts. For the CDR3, the DNA is TGTGCCAGCAGTCCGAGGGGTCTCGAGCAGTACTTC. Translating gives CASSPRGLEQYF. The rearrangement joins TRBV28 to TRBJ2-5; D assignment may be TRBD1 or TRBD2 (5 bases each). The DNA end is a closer match to TRBJ2-7, so the J assignment may be wrong. CDR3 size: 12 residues. From germline, CDR1 is MDHEN and CDR2 SYDVKM.

The chain uses TRBV11-2 and TRBJ1-2; 7 nucleotides agree with TRBD1. Trimming removed 5 bases from V and 4 bases from J; junction bases left unmatched: 7. CDR3 size: 14 residues. Per germline, CDR1 SGHAT and CDR2 FQNNGV. Here the CDR3 DNA reads TGTGCCAGCAGCAAAACAGGGGAGGGCTATGGCTACACCTTC. It translates to CASSKTGEGYGYTF.

The chain employs TRBV19 and TRBJ2-1; TRBD1 matches at 9 bases. Trimming at V came to 5 bases and at J to 2 bases, leaving 7 bases not matched to a gene. Germline V gene data show CDR1 as LNHDA and CDR2 as SQIVND (reference sequence). The CDR3 extends over 16 amino acids. In DNA form, the CDR3 reads TGTGCCAGTAGTGACTACCGGGACAGGGCCTACAATGAGCAGTTCTTC. Residues: CASSDYRDRAYNEQFF.

The rearrangement joins TRBV5-1 to TRBJ1-1; 7 nucleotides match TRBD1. Germline loops: CDR1 SGHRS, CDR2 YFSETQ. CDR3 size: 14 residues. With 2 bases clipped from V and 5 bases from J, the junction kept 6 bases outside the gene matches. The CDR3: CASSFTGEGTEAFF. The CDR3 nucleotides read TGCGCCAGCAGCTTTACAGGGGAAGGAACTGAAGCTTTCTTT.

This clonotype was found a few times. CDR3 in amino acids: CASSQSTSGGTDTQYF. Written as DNA, the CDR3 is TGCGCCAGCAGCCAATCGACTAGCGGAGGGACAGATACGCAGTATTTT. The V and J genes are TRBV4-1 and TRBJ2-3, with 9 positions matching TRBD2. This CDR3 comprises 16 residues. Germline V gives CDR1 MGHRA, CDR2 YSYEKL. Trimming removed 2 bases from V and 3 bases from J; junction bases left unmatched: 6.

This clonotype has just a few counts. This sequence joins TRBV28 and TRBJ2-3, with D perhaps TRBD2 (5 bases). CDR1 is MDHEN, CDR2 SYDVKM, per germline. This CDR3 spans 13 amino acids. The V gene lost 4 bases and the J gene lost 4 bases, with 9 bases spanning the gap. This CDR3 is CASSSHSADTQYF. For the CDR3, the DNA is TGTGCCAGCAGTTCTCATAGCGCAGATACGCAGTATTTT.

The rearrangement uses TRBV10-3 and TRBJ2-4; D uncertain. The J call may be mistaken, given a closer DNA end match to TRBJ2-5. Germline CDR1 reads ENHRY; CDR2 reads SYGVKD. This CDR3 comprises 13 residues. CDR3 DNA sequence: TGTGCCATCAGTAAGGGTTTATGGGAGACCCAGTACTTC. Translated: CAISKGLWETQYF.

This clonotype was seen more than once but under ten times. This may stem from a read error, because a much larger clone lies one nucleotide away. The chain uses TRBV5-5 and TRBJ2-3; 10 nucleotides agree with TRBD1. The CDR3 runs 15 residues. The junction had 1 base not matched to a gene; V was cut back by 2 bases and J by 1 base. The germline V gene encodes CDR1 SGHKS and CDR2 YYEKEE (reference sequence). The CDR3 region has the DNA TGTGCCAGCAGCTTTGGGACAGGGGGCACAGATACGCAGTATTTT. This gives the protein CASSFGTGGTDTQYF.

This CDR3 is CSARDRYRARVPGYGYTF. Written as DNA, the CDR3 is TGCAGTGCTAGAGATCGGTACAGGGCCCGAGTGCCGGGCTATGGCTACACCTTC. The chain has TRBV20-1 and TRBJ1-2; TRBD1 is a possible D gene (6 bases). Trimming took 0 bases from V and 4 from J, leaving 24 bases between them. The germline gives CDR1 DFQATT, CDR2 SNEGSKA (reference sequence). This CDR3 has 18 residues.

The chain has TRBV24-1 and TRBJ2-5; tentative D call: TRBD1 (6 bases). The germline V gene has CDR1 KGHDR and CDR2 SFDVKD. Trimming stripped 7 bases from V and 1 base from J, with 12 bases between. This CDR3 is built from 14 residues. The CDR3 protein is CATRSDSPQETQYF. The CDR3 DNA follows: TGTGCCACCAGGTCGGACAGCCCCCAAGAGACCCAGTACTTC.

The chain joins TRBV9 to TRBJ1-2; tentative D call: TRBD1 (6 bases). Germline-derived CDR1 and CDR2 are SGDLS and YYNGEE. The V end was cut by 7 bases, the J end by 5 bases, with 21 bases between. CDR3 length equals 15 residues. Here the CDR3 reads CASATGSRSRYGYTF. For the CDR3, the DNA is TGTGCCAGCGCGACAGGCTCGAGATCACGGTATGGCTACACCTTC.

The genes are TRBV29-1 and TRBJ2-5, with D hard to call. The CDR3 totals 12 residues. CDR1 SQVTM and CDR2 ANQGSEA come from the germline V gene. Trimming removed 5 bases from V and 2 bases from J, with 9 bases in between. The CDR3 bases are TGCAGCGTTCCTTTCAGTCAAGAGACCCAGTACTTC. Protein: CSVPFSQETQYF.

The chain uses TRBV25-1 and TRBJ2-5, with D unresolved. In germline, CDR1 is MGHDK, CDR2 SYGVNS. V gave up 6 bases and J gave up 0 bases, with 8 bases separating them. The CDR3 is made up of 13 amino acids. Here the CDR3 reads CASRGEYQETQYF. The CDR3 DNA reads as TGTGCCAGCAGGGGCGAGTACCAAGAGACCCAGTACTTC.